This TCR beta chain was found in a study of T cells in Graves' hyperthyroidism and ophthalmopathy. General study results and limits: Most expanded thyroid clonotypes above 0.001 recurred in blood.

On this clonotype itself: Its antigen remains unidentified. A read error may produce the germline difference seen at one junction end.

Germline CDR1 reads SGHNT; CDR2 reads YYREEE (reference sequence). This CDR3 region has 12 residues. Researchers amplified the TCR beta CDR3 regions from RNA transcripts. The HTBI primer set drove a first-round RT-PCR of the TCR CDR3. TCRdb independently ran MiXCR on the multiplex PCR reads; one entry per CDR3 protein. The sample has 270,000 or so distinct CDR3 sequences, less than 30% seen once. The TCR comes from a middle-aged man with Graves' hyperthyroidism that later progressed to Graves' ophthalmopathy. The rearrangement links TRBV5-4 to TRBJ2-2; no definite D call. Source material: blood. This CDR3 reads CANSRNTGELFF. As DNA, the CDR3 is TGTGCCAACAGCAGGAACACCGGGGAGCTGTTTTTT.